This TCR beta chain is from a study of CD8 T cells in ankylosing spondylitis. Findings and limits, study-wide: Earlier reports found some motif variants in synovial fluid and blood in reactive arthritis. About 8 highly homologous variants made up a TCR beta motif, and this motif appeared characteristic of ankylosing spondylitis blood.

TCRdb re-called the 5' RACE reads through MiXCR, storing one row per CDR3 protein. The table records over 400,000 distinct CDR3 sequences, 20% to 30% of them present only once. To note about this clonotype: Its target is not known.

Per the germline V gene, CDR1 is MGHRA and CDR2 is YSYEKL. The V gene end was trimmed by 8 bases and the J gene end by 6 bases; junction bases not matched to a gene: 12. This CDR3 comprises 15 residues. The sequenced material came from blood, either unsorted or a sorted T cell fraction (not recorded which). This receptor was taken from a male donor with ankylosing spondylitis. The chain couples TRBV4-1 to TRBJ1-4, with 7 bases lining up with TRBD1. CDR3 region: CASRANAQGYEKLFF. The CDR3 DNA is TGCGCCAGCCGAGCCAATGCACAGGGGTATGAAAAACTGTTTTTT.